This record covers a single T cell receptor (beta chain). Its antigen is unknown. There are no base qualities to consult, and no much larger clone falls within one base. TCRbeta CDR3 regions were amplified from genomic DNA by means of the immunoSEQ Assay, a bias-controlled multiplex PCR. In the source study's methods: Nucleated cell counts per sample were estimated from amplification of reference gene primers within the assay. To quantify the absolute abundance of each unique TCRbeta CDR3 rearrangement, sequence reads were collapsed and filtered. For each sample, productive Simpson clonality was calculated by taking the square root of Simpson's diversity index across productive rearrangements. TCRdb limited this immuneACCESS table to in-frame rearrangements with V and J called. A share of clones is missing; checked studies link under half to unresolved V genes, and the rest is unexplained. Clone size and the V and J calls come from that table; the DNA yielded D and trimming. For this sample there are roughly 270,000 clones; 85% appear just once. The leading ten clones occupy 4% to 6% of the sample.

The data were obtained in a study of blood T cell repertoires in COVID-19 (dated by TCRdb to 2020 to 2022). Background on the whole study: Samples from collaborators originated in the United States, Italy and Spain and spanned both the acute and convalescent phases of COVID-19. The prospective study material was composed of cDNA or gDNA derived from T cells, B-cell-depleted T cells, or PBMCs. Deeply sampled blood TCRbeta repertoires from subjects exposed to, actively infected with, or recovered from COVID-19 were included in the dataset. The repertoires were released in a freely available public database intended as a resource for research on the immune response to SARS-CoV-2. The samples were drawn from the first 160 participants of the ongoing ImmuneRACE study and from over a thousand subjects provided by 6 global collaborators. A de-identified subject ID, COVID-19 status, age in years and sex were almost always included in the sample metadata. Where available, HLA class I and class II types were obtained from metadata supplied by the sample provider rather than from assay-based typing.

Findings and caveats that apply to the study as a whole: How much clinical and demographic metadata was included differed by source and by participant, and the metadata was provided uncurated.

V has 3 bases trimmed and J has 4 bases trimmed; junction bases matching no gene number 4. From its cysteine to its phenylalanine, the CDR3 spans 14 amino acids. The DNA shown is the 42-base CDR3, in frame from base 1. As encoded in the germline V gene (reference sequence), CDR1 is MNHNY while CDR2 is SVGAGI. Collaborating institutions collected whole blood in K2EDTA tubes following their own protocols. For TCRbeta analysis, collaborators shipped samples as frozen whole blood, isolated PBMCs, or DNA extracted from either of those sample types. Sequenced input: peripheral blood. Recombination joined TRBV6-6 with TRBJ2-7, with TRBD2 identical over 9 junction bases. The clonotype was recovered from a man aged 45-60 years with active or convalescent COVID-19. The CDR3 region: CASSYATSGYEQYF. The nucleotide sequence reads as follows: TGTGCCAGCAGTTATGCGACTAGCGGTTACGAGCAGTACTTC.